The 25 T cell receptor beta chains in this list originate from one sample, sequenced in a study of blood T cell repertoires in COVID-19 (dated by TCRdb to about 2020). The receptor library was made with the immunoSEQ multiplex PCR assay. Drawn from immuneACCESS, this table holds only the in-frame rearrangements with V and J called that TCRdb kept. Clones are partly lost; checked studies trace under half to an unresolved V gene and leave the rest unexplained. The sample yields about 410,000 clones; about 88% were counted once. Around 1.5% of the sample comes from the top ten. Input material: peripheral blood. The receptors here all came from a woman between 35 and 50 years old with COVID-19, enrolled during active disease.

The V and J genes are TRBV9 and TRBJ1-3; 7 bases fit TRBD1. The junction had 8 bases not matched to a gene; V was cut back by 4 bases and J by 7 bases. The CDR3 is 14 residues long. Germline assignment: CDR1 SGDLS and CDR2 YYNGEE. The CDR3 loop reads CASSPQGRPNTIYF. The CDR3 DNA follows: TGTGCCAGCAGCCCACAGGGGAGGCCGAACACCATATATTTT.

V gene TRBV5-1 combines with J gene TRBJ1-1; D unresolved. This CDR3 contains 16 residues. Trimming pared 1 base from V and 5 bases from J, leaving 18 bases between. Looked up from germline, CDR1 is SGHRS and CDR2 is YFSETQ. The CDR3, as DNA: TGCGCCAGCAGCTTGATCGCCCGGGTCTCGGAAACTGAAGCTTTCTTT. Translating it yields CASSLIARVSETEAFF.

The chain uses TRBV10-2 and TRBJ1-6; 8 nucleotides match TRBD1. Per the germline V gene, CDR1 is WSHSY and CDR2 is SAAADI. V shed 5 bases and J 9 bases; nucleotides not matched to a gene: 12. The CDR3 has 16 residues. Here the CDR3 reads CASSLDGQGKGSPLHF. Here the CDR3 DNA reads TGCGCCAGCAGTTTGGACGGACAGGGAAAGGGTTCACCCCTCCACTTT.

The V and J genes are TRBV2 and TRBJ1-4, with D perhaps TRBD1 (6 bases). CDR1 SNHLY and CDR2 FYNNEI come from the germline V gene. V gave up 4 bases and J gave up 8 bases, with 17 bases separating them. CDR3 length: 15 amino acids. CDR3 coding DNA: TGTGCCAGCAGTGCGATGAACAGGGTTTTAGAAAAACTGTTTTTT. As protein: CASSAMNRVLEKLFF.

The chain combines TRBV6-5 with TRBJ1-1; 7 bases align to TRBD1. Germline trimming cut 5 bases from V and 6 bases from J; bases unmatched to any gene: 9. Germline V gives CDR1 MNHEY, CDR2 SVGAGI. This CDR3 comprises 14 residues. CDR3: CASSPPGQFSEAFF. CDR3 DNA: TGTGCCAGCAGTCCCCCGGGACAGTTCTCTGAAGCTTTCTTT.

The rearrangement joins TRBV4-3 to TRBJ2-7; 7 bases are shared with TRBD2. The CDR3 is 16 amino acids. Trimming at V came to 0 bases and at J to 1 base, leaving 6 bases not matched to a gene. Germline CDR1 LGHNA, CDR2 YSLEER. The DNA for the CDR3 is TGCGCCAGCAGCCAAGATCCCCTAGCGGCATCCTACGAGCAGTACTTC. This gives the protein CASSQDPLAASYEQYF.

This rearrangement joins TRBV6-2 or TRBV6-3 to TRBJ1-2; TRBD1 is a possible D gene (5 bases). V was cut by 5 bases and J by 4 bases, with 8 bases left in between. CDR3 length: 12 amino acids. Per the germline V gene, CDR1 is MNHEY and CDR2 is SVGEGT. The CDR3 DNA reads TGTGCCAGCAGTAGGGACTTCTATGGCTACACCTTC. Its protein is CASSRDFYGYTF.

The chain combines TRBV4-1 with TRBJ1-3; tentative D call: TRBD1 (6 bases). The germline CDR1 and CDR2 sequences are MGHRA and YSYEKL. Trimming cost V 1 base and J 1 base, with 8 bases left between them. CDR3 length: 15 residues. CDR3 protein: CASSQARGSGNTIYF. The CDR3 bases are TGCGCCAGCAGCCAAGCCAGGGGATCTGGAAACACCATATATTTT.

The J gene is TRBJ1-2, the V gene TRBV7-8; 9 bases map to TRBD1. This CDR3 spans 16 amino acids. Unmatched junction bases numbered 10, after V lost 5 bases and J lost 3 bases. Germline V gene data show CDR1 as SGHVS and CDR2 as FQNEAQ. CDR3: CASSPRTGGFYYGYTF. The CDR3 DNA is TGTGCCAGCAGCCCTAGAACAGGGGGCTTTTACTATGGCTACACCTTC.

V and J are TRBV9 and TRBJ2-2; D gene uncertain. CDR3 size: 14 residues. Trimming took 0 bases from V and 0 from J, leaving 3 bases between them. Germline V gene sequence: CDR1 SGDLS, CDR2 YYNGEE. The chain's CDR3 is CASSVVANTGELFF. The CDR3 nucleotides read TGTGCCAGCAGCGTAGTAGCGAACACCGGGGAGCTGTTTTTT.

The chain couples TRBV7-9 to TRBJ1-2; tentatively, D is TRBD1 (6 bases). V lost 4 bases, J lost 1 base, and 19 bases lay in between. Germline assignment: CDR1 SEHNR and CDR2 FQNEAQ (reference sequence). The CDR3 spans 17 residues. In DNA form, the CDR3 reads TGTGCCAGCAGCTGGGGAGGGGGGCGGCAACTTAACTATGGCTACACCTTC. Translated: CASSWGGGRQLNYGYTF.

This clone turned up a few times. CDR3 DNA: TGTGCCAGCAGTCCCCAGGGGGCCAACGTCCTGACTTTC. This translates into CASSPQGANVLTF. This chain joins TRBV6-5 and TRBJ2-6; no firm D call. The CDR3 loop spans 13 amino acids. CDR1 is MNHEY, CDR2 SVGAGI, per germline. V lost 5 bases to trimming and J lost 4 bases, with 6 bases between them.

This chain links TRBV27 with TRBJ2-1, with 10 positions matching TRBD2. Germline trimming cut 0 bases from V and 10 bases from J; bases unmatched to any gene: 9. The CDR3 runs 16 residues. CDR1 and CDR2 (germline): MNHEY, SMNVEV (reference sequence). The CDR3 DNA sequence: TGTGCCAGCAGTTTATCGCTAGCGGGAGTTTCGAGGGAGCAGTTCTTC. As protein: CASSLSLAGVSREQFF.

The chain joins TRBV5-5 to TRBJ2-1, with TRBD1 identical over 8 bases. CDR3 length: 18 amino acids. The V and J ends lost 1 base and 4 bases, in that order; junction bases with no gene match: 13. CDR1 is SGHKS and CDR2 is YYEKEE in the germline V gene (reference sequence). The chain's CDR3 is CASSLKALVGQGYNEQFF. CDR3 bases: TGTGCCAGCAGCTTGAAAGCCCTCGTAGGACAGGGATACAATGAGCAGTTCTTC.

The chain joins TRBV2 to TRBJ2-6; D is ambiguous. V gave up 3 bases and J gave up 4 bases, with 10 bases separating them. The CDR3 runs 15 residues. CDR1 is SNHLY and CDR2 is FYNNEI in the germline V gene. CDR3 sequence (DNA): TGTGCCAGCAGTGATGCTGGGCGAGGGGCCAACGTCCTGACTTTC. It encodes CASSDAGRGANVLTF.

J is TRBJ2-1 and V is TRBV7-9; 11 nucleotides agree with TRBD2. V shed 4 bases and J 5 bases; nucleotides not matched to a gene: 10. The CDR3 length is 17 residues. Germline CDR1 SEHNR, CDR2 FQNEAQ (reference sequence). CDR3 loop: CASSSRLAGNGDNEQFF. The CDR3 DNA reads as TGTGCCAGCAGCTCCCGACTAGCGGGAAATGGCGACAATGAGCAGTTCTTC.

This chain uses TRBV27 with TRBJ1-5, with 11 bases that match TRBD1. Germline V gives CDR1 MNHEY, CDR2 SMNVEV (reference sequence). The CDR3 covers 15 residues. V dropped 5 bases and J dropped 7; count of bases not matched to a gene: 7. DNA for the CDR3: TGTGCCAGCAGTCGAGGGACAGGGGGGAGGCAGCCCCAGCATTTT. This gives the protein CASSRGTGGRQPQHF.

The chain combines TRBV7-6 with TRBJ1-1; D is possibly TRBD1 (6 bases). This CDR3 spans 15 amino acids. The germline CDR1 and CDR2 sequences are SGHVS and FNYEAQ. The germline V and J ends were trimmed by 5 bases and 2 bases, with 15 bases remaining between them. In DNA form, the CDR3 reads TGTGCCAGCAGCCCCGGGGGGCAATATAACACTGAAGCTTTCTTT. It encodes CASSPGGQYNTEAFF.

The CDR3 is CASSPAQGTNYGYTF. CDR3 in DNA: TGCGCCAGCAGCCCGGCGCAGGGCACCAACTATGGCTACACCTTC. The chain carries TRBV5-1 and TRBJ1-2, with D maybe TRBD1 (5 bases). CDR1 is SGHRS and CDR2 is YFSETQ in the germline V gene. The V end lost 4 bases, the J end lost 2 bases, and 15 bases lay between the germline ends. This CDR3 is 15 amino acids long.

This chain joins TRBV5-1 and TRBJ1-1; unclear D gene. The germline V gene encodes CDR1 SGHRS and CDR2 YFSETQ. The CDR3 contains 15 residues. V shed 5 bases and J shed 4 bases, with 18 bases lying between them. CDR3 in amino acids: CASSRELSWSTEAFF. The DNA of the CDR3 is TGCGCCAGCAGTAGGGAGTTGTCCTGGAGCACTGAAGCTTTCTTT. Variable domain in full (rest from reference TRBV5-1 and TRBJ1-1): KAGVTQTPRYLIKTRGQQVTLSCSPISGHRSVSWYQQTPGQGLQFLFEYFSETQRNKGNFPGRFSGRQFSNSRSEMNVSTLELGDSALYLCASSRELSWSTEAFFGQGTRLTVV.

The V call is TRBV5-4, the J call TRBJ2-3; 10 bases map to TRBD2. The CDR3 is made up of 16 amino acids. The J segment lost 6 bases and the V segment lost 3 bases, leaving 10 bases of the junction unmatched. The germline V gene encodes CDR1 SGHNT and CDR2 YYREEE (reference sequence). CDR3 sequence: CASSSDPSGSRDTQYF. The CDR3 coding sequence is TGTGCCAGCAGCTCGGACCCTAGCGGGAGTCGGGATACGCAGTATTTT.

The gene calls are TRBV4-3 and TRBJ1-1; D is unclear. Germline V lookup: CDR1 LGHNA, CDR2 YSLEER. The CDR3 runs to 15 residues. Trimming removed 0 bases from V and 1 base from J, with 9 bases in between. The CDR3 reads CASSQDFYGNTEAFF. The CDR3 DNA reads as TGCGCCAGCAGCCAAGATTTTTACGGGAACACTGAAGCTTTCTTT.

The chain links TRBV9 to TRBJ2-7, with a weak D call TRBD1 (6 bases). This CDR3 contains 13 residues. V was clipped by 4 bases and J by 7 bases, with 15 bases between them. CDR1 and CDR2 (germline): SGDLS, YYNGEE. CDR3 sequence (DNA): TGTGCCAGCAGCACCCGACAGGACGGGGAGCAGTACTTC. It is translated as CASSTRQDGEQYF.

The V call is TRBV6-5, the J call TRBJ1-1, with D perhaps matching TRBD1 (5 bases). The germline CDR1 and CDR2 sequences are MNHEY and SVGAGI. The V end was cut by 7 bases, the J end by 4 bases, with 16 bases between. The CDR3 consists of 14 residues. CDR3 sequence: CASKEGWRGTEAFF. The CDR3 nucleotides read TGTGCCAGCAAGGAGGGGTGGAGAGGCACTGAAGCTTTCTTT.

This rearrangement joins TRBV18 to TRBJ2-3; D perhaps matches TRBD2 (6 bases). The CDR3 is 16 residues long. V was pared by 6 bases and J by 2 bases, with 18 bases between. Per germline, CDR1 KGHSH and CDR2 LQKENI. CDR3 in amino acids: CASSLYGAGTTDTQYF. In DNA form, the CDR3 reads TGTGCCAGCTCCCTCTACGGGGCGGGGACCACAGATACGCAGTATTTT.